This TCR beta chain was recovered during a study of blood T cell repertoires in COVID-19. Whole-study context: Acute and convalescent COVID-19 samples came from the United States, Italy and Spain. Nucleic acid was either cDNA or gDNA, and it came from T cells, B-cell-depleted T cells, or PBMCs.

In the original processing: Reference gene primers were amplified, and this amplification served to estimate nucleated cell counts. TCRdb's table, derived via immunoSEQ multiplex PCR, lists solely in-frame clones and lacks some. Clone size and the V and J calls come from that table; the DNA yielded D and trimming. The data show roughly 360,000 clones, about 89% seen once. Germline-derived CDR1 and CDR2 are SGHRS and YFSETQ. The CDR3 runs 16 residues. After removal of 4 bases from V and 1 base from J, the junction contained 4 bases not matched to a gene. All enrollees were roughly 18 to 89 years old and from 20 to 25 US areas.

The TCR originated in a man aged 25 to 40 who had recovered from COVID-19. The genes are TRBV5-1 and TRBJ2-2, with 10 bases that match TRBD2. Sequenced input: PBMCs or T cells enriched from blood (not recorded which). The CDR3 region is CASSKPSGGNTGELFF. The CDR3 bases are TGCGCCAGCAGCAAGCCTAGCGGGGGGAACACCGGGGAGCTGTTTTTT.